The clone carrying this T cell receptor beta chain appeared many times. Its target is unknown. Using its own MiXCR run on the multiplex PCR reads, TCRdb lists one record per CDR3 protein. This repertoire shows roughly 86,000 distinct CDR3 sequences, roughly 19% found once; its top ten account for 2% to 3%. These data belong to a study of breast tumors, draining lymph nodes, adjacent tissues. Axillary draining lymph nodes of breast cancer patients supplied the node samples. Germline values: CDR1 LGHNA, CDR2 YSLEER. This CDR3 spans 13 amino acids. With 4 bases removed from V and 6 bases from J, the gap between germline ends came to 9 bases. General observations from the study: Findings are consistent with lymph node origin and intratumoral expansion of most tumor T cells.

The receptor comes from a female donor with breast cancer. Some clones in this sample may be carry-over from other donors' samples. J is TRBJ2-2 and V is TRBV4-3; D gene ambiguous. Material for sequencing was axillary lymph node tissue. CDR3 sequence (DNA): TGCGCCAGCAGCCGAGTCGTCTCCGGGGAGCTGTTTTTT. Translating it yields CASSRVVSGELFF.